The 27 T cell receptor beta chains reported below all come from one sample, sequenced in a study of human T cells and chemical hapten exposure. The sample's time point: patch test 1, 2 weeks after DPC sensitization. The treatment: therapeutic diphenylcyclopropenone sensitization with weekly scalp DPC. One entry per CDR3 protein results from TCRdb running MiXCR on the RACE reads. The table includes about 380,000 distinct CDR3 sequences, 4% to 5.5% detected once. Sequenced here: whole blood, sampled in connection with sensitization to the hapten diphenylcyclopropenone (DPC). These receptors originate from a woman aged 50 to 60 with alopecia areata. Some clones in this sample may be carry-over from other donors' samples.

This clonotype has a count of ten or more. The chain employs TRBV20-1 and TRBJ2-7; TRBD2 matches 9 bases. V lost 4 bases to trimming and J lost 5 bases; unmatched junction nucleotides: 9. CDR3 length equals 14 residues. Germline CDR1 and CDR2: DFQATT and SNEGSKA (reference sequence). The CDR3: CSATSAGGPDEQYF. The CDR3 coding sequence is TGCAGTGCTACCTCCGCGGGAGGGCCTGACGAGCAGTACTTC.

This clonotype occurred many times. This rearrangement joins TRBV20-1 to TRBJ1-5, with a weak D call TRBD1 (6 bases). Germline values: CDR1 DFQATT, CDR2 SNEGSKA (reference sequence). V lost 4 bases to trimming and J lost 6 bases, with 16 bases between them. The CDR3 extends over 14 amino acids. The CDR3 sequence is CSATVGGGGQPQHF. The CDR3 DNA reads TGCAGTGCTACCGTGGGGGGCGGGGGTCAGCCCCAGCATTTT.

This chain joins TRBV2 and TRBJ2-1; D is uncertain. The germline gives CDR1 SNHLY, CDR2 FYNNEI. The V end lost 2 bases, the J end lost 0 bases, and 11 bases lay between the germline ends. The CDR3 runs to 16 residues. The CDR3: CASSELPPTSYNEQFF. CDR3 bases: TGTGCCAGCAGTGAATTACCACCAACCTCCTACAATGAGCAGTTCTTC. Combining the CDR3 with reference TRBV2 and TRBJ2-1 gives the whole variable domain EPEVTQTPSHQVTQMGQEVILRCVPISNHLYFYWYRQILGQKVEFLVSFYNNEISEKSEIFDDQFSVERPDGSNFTLKIRSTKLEDSAMYFCASSELPPTSYNEQFFGPGTRLTVL.

This clonotype was detected only a few times. The chain employs TRBV2 and TRBJ2-3; unclear D gene. Germline CDR1 is SNHLY and CDR2 is FYNNEI. Trimming pared 2 bases from V and 6 bases from J, leaving 9 bases between. This CDR3 is built from 13 residues. The CDR3 DNA is TGTGCCAGCAGTGAAACAGTAAGGGATACGCAGTATTTT. It translates to CASSETVRDTQYF.

This clonotype was observed at least ten times. The V call is TRBV4-3, the J call TRBJ2-2; D ambiguous. This CDR3 is built from 14 residues. The germline V gene encodes CDR1 LGHNA and CDR2 YSLEER. Trimming removed 2 bases from V and 0 bases from J, with 4 bases in between. The CDR3, as DNA: TGCGCCAGCAGCCAACTGGCGAACACCGGGGAGCTGTTTTTT. Amino acid sequence: CASSQLANTGELFF.

The table lists this clonotype with a few counts. CDR3 residues: CASSRANEQFF. CDR3 coding DNA: TGTGCCAGCAGTAGGGCCAATGAGCAGTTCTTC. V usage is TRBV6-5 and J usage is TRBJ2-1; D is unclear. V was pared by 5 bases and J by 6 bases, with 5 bases between. Germline V CDR1 and CDR2: MNHEY, SVGAGI. The CDR3 is made up of 11 amino acids.

The chain couples TRBV7-3 to TRBJ2-3; 7 bases match TRBD2. The germline gives CDR1 SGHTA, CDR2 FQGTGA. This CDR3 has 12 amino acids. V was pared by 1 base and J by 11 bases, with 3 bases of the junction left unmatched. This chain's CDR3 is CASSLIAGEQYF. The CDR3 DNA is TGTGCCAGCAGCTTAATTGCGGGGGAGCAGTATTTT. Full variable domain (rest looked up from reference TRBV7-3 and TRBJ2-3): GAGVSQTPSNKVTEKGKYVELRCDPISGHTALYWYRQSLGQGPEFLIYFQGTGAADDSGLPNDRFFAVRPEGSVSTLKIQRTERGDSAVYLCASSLIAGEQYFGPGTRLTVL.

This clonotype showed up just a few times. The chain employs TRBV30 and TRBJ2-7; possibly TRBD2 for D (5 bases). The CDR3 contains 14 residues. Between the trimmed V and J ends, which lost 0 bases and 1 base, there was a span of 10 bases. Germline-derived CDR1 and CDR2 are GTSNPN and SVGIG (reference sequence). CDR3: CAWSVSESSYEQYF. The DNA of the CDR3 is TGTGCCTGGAGTGTTAGCGAAAGTTCCTACGAGCAGTACTTC. Full variable domain (missing parts from reference TRBV30 and TRBJ2-7): SQTIHQWPATLVQPVGSPLSLECTVEGTSNPNLYWYRQAAGRGLQLLFYSVGIGQISSEVPQNLSASRPQDRQFILSSKKLLLSDSGFYLCAWSVSESSYEQYFGPGTRLTVT.

This clonotype was recorded many times. The chain is built from TRBV29-1 and TRBJ2-1; no reliable D call. The germline V and J ends were trimmed by 5 bases and 5 bases, with 19 bases remaining between them. Per germline, CDR1 SQVTM and CDR2 ANQGSEA. The CDR3 runs to 15 residues. This CDR3 reads CSVPNPGRADNEQFF. Written as DNA, the CDR3 is TGCAGCGTTCCAAATCCGGGTAGGGCTGACAATGAGCAGTTCTTC.

This chain links TRBV6-6 with TRBJ1-1; D may be TRBD1 (5 bases). V was pared by 10 bases and J by 1 base, with 13 bases between. The CDR3 is 13 residues long. Germline V gene data show CDR1 as MNHNY and CDR2 as SVGAGI (reference sequence). CDR3 residues: CATKDGGNTEAFF. Here the CDR3 DNA reads TGTGCCACCAAAGACGGGGGGAACACTGAAGCTTTCTTT.

This clonotype was seen at least ten times. The rearrangement links TRBV6-2 or TRBV6-3 to TRBJ2-7; TRBD1 aligns across 8 bases. Germline-derived CDR1 and CDR2 are MNHEY and SVGEGT. The CDR3 length is 14 residues. V shed 6 bases, J shed 12 bases, and the junction held 16 bases outside the gene matches. CDR3 coding DNA: TGTGCCAGCAGACCCCGGACAGGGACCCTTAGCTTGTACTTC. Translating it yields CASRPRTGTLSLYF.

This clonotype has ten or more counts. The chain is built from TRBV20-1 and TRBJ2-4, with D unresolved. The CDR3 is 13 amino acids. The germline gives CDR1 DFQATT, CDR2 SNEGSKA (reference sequence). The V end was cut by 3 bases, the J end by 3 bases, with 9 bases between. The CDR3: CSASSTGKNIQYF. CDR3 bases: TGCAGTGCTAGCTCCACGGGCAAAAACATTCAGTACTTC.

In this sample, this clonotype turned up many times. V usage is TRBV13 and J usage is TRBJ1-3; 10 bases fit TRBD1. Trimming at V came to 3 bases and at J to 4 bases, leaving 3 bases not matched to a gene. Looked up from germline, CDR1 is PRHDT and CDR2 is FYEKMQ (reference sequence). The CDR3 spans 15 residues. CDR3 nucleotide sequence: TGTGCCAGCAGCTTCGACAGGGGGCAGGGAAACACCATATATTTT. This codes for CASSFDRGQGNTIYF.

There are many counts of this clonotype. The chain employs TRBV4-2 and TRBJ1-2; the D is unclear. Germline V gene sequence: CDR1 LGHNA, CDR2 YNFKEQ. The CDR3 extends over 13 amino acids. Trimming stripped 1 base from V and 6 bases from J, with 9 bases between. CDR3 protein: CASSQGGQDGYTF. The CDR3, as DNA: TGTGCCAGCAGCCAAGGGGGTCAGGATGGCTACACCTTC.

This clonotype was counted ten times or more. J is TRBJ2-3 and V is TRBV27; D remains ambiguous. This CDR3 is built from 13 residues. The V end lost 2 bases, the J end lost 3 bases, and 6 bases lay between the germline ends. Looked up from germline, CDR1 is MNHEY and CDR2 is SMNVEV (reference sequence). CDR3 amino acids: CASSLVETDTQYF. Here the CDR3 DNA reads TGTGCCAGCAGTTTAGTGGAGACAGATACGCAGTATTTT.

This clonotype has more than one count but fewer than ten. The V and J genes are TRBV20-1 and TRBJ1-4, with 7 bases that match TRBD1. Losses at the gene ends were 7 bases for V and 7 bases for J; bases not matched to a gene: 9. CDR3 length: 13 residues. Germline CDR1 reads DFQATT; CDR2 reads SNEGSKA (reference sequence). CDR3 sequence: CSGGGEEFEKLFF. The CDR3, as DNA: TGCAGTGGAGGGGGCGAAGAGTTTGAAAAACTGTTTTTT.

This clonotype has at least ten counts. This chain joins TRBV29-1 and TRBJ1-1; maybe TRBD1 (6 bases). Germline-derived CDR1 and CDR2 are SQVTM and ANQGSEA. CDR3 size: 13 residues. With 6 bases removed from V and 1 base from J, the gap between germline ends came to 12 bases. Written as DNA, the CDR3 is TGCAGCGTGGCTGGGGGGCGGAACACTGAAGCTTTCTTT. It encodes CSVAGGRNTEAFF.

This clonotype was detected ten times or more. The chain links TRBV12-3 or TRBV12-4 to TRBJ1-1; D is unclear. Trimming pared 6 bases from V and 6 bases from J, leaving 11 bases between. This CDR3 spans 12 amino acids. CDR3 DNA sequence: TGTGCCAGCAGCCTTAAAGCGCCTGAAGCTTTCTTT. Its protein is CASSLKAPEAFF.

The chain couples TRBV5-4 to TRBJ2-3; 14 bases align to TRBD2. Germline V gene sequence: CDR1 SGHNT, CDR2 YYREEE (reference sequence). Germline trimming cut 3 bases from V and 6 bases from J; bases unmatched to any gene: 3. This CDR3 spans 15 amino acids. The CDR3 protein is CASSSGLAGEDTQYF. CDR3 bases: TGTGCCAGCAGCTCGGGACTAGCGGGGGAGGATACGCAGTATTTT.

The V and J genes are TRBV11-2 and TRBJ2-5; D is perhaps TRBD2 (6 bases). From germline, CDR1 is SGHAT and CDR2 FQNNGV. Trimming pared 1 base from V and 0 bases from J, leaving 9 bases between. The CDR3 contains 15 residues. Here the CDR3 reads CASSLAGEYQETQYF. The CDR3, as DNA: TGTGCCAGCAGCTTAGCGGGGGAGTACCAAGAGACCCAGTACTTC.

The chain employs TRBV24-1 and TRBJ1-3; D is possibly TRBD1 (5 bases). Germline V gene data show CDR1 as KGHDR and CDR2 as SFDVKD. The V end was cut by 7 bases, the J end by 2 bases, with 11 bases between. The CDR3 runs 14 residues. The CDR3 DNA sequence: TGTGCCACCAGACCGGGGGAGACTGGAAACACCATATATTTT. Translation gives CATRPGETGNTIYF.

This clonotype was counted a few times. The chain uses TRBV19 and TRBJ1-1; no reliable D call. Germline V gene lookup returns CDR1 LNHDA and CDR2 SQIVND (reference sequence). The V end was cut by 7 bases, the J end by 0 bases, with 9 bases between. CDR3 length: 13 residues. The CDR3 coding sequence is TGTGCCAGTACTCACTCTGTGAACACTGAAGCTTTCTTT. Its protein product is CASTHSVNTEAFF. The whole variable domain, filled in from reference TRBV19 and TRBJ1-1, reads DGGITQSPKYLFRKEGQNVTLSCEQNLNHDAMYWYRQDPGQGLRLIYYSQIVNDFQKGDIAEGYSVSREKKESFPLTVTSAQKNPTAFYLCASTHSVNTEAFFGQGTRLTVV.

This clonotype was observed at least ten times. The V and J genes are TRBV5-1 and TRBJ2-1; 7 bases fit TRBD1. This CDR3 region has 15 residues. V lost 4 bases to trimming and J lost 5 bases; unmatched junction nucleotides: 9. The germline CDR1 and CDR2 sequences are SGHRS and YFSETQ. The CDR3 nucleotides are TGCGCCAGCAGCCTGGGGACAGCCCACAACAATGAGCAGTTCTTC. It codes for CASSLGTAHNNEQFF.

This clonotype turned up a few times. The chain couples TRBV4-2 to TRBJ1-1; 7 bases fit TRBD1. Germline trimming cut 3 bases from V and 0 bases from J; bases unmatched to any gene: 7. Germline loops: CDR1 LGHNA, CDR2 YNFKEQ. The CDR3 has 16 amino acids. The CDR3 nucleotides read TGTGCCAGCAGCCAGGGGGAGGGGGCAGTGAACACTGAAGCTTTCTTT. It is translated as CASSQGEGAVNTEAFF.

CDR3 in amino acids: CASSRPPNNEQFF. CDR3 DNA sequence: TGTGCCAGCAGCCGGCCCCCAAACAATGAGCAGTTCTTC. The chain links TRBV13 to TRBJ2-1; D remains ambiguous. The V end was cut by 5 bases, the J end by 5 bases, with 10 bases between. The CDR3 consists of 13 residues. Germline CDR1 reads PRHDT; CDR2 reads FYEKMQ (reference sequence).

This clonotype was recorded many times. V usage is TRBV5-4 and J usage is TRBJ2-2; D gene ambiguous. Germline V gene lookup returns CDR1 SGHNT and CDR2 YYREEE (reference sequence). The CDR3 runs 12 residues. Trimming took off 1 base at V and 7 bases at J, with 5 bases between the two ends. CDR3 nucleotide sequence: TGTGCCAGCAGCTTGCCTGGCGGGGAGCTGTTTTTT. Protein product: CASSLPGGELFF.

In its sample, this clonotype was seen many times. The chain combines TRBV12-3 or TRBV12-4 with TRBJ2-1; D call uncertain. The germline V and J ends were trimmed by 6 bases and 10 bases, with 10 bases remaining between them. The CDR3 runs 11 residues. CDR3 sequence: CASRREREQFF. The CDR3 nucleotides are TGTGCCAGCAGACGCGAGAGGGAGCAGTTCTTC.